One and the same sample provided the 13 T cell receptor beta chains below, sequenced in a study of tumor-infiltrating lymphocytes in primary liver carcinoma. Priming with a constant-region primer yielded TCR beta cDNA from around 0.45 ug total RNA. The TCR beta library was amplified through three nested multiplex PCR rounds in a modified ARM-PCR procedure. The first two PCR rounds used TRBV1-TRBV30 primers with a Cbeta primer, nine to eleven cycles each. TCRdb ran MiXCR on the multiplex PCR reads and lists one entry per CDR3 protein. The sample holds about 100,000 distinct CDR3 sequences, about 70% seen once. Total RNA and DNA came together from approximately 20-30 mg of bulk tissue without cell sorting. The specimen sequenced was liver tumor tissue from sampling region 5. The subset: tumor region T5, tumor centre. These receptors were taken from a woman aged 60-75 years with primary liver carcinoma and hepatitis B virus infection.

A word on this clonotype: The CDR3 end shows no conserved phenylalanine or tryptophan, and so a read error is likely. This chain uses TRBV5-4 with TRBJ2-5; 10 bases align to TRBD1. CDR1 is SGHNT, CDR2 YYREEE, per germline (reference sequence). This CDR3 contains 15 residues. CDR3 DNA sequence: TGTGCTAGCAGCTCGGGACAGGGGAGGTCAGAGACCCAGTACTTA. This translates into CASSSGQGRSETQYL.

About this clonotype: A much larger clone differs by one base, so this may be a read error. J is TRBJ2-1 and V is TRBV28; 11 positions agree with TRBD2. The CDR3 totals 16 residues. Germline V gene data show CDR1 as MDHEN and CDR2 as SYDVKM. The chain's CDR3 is CTSSFLTSGNYNEQFF. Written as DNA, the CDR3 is TGTACCAGCAGTTTCTTGACTAGCGGGAACTACAATGAGCAGTTCTTC.

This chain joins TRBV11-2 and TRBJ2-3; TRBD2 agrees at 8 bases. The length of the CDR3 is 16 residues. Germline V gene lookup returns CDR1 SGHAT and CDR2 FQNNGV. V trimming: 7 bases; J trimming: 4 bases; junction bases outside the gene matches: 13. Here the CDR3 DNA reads TGTGCCAGCAAGTTATCCCCAGCGGGAGAGGCAGATACGCAGTATTTT. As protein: CASKLSPAGEADTQYF. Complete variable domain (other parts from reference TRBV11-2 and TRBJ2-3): EAGVAQSPRYKIIEKRQSVAFWCNPISGHATLYWYQQILGQGPKLLIQFQNNGVVDDSQLPKDRFSAERLKGVDSTLKIQPAKLEDSAVYLCASKLSPAGEADTQYFGPGTRLTVL.

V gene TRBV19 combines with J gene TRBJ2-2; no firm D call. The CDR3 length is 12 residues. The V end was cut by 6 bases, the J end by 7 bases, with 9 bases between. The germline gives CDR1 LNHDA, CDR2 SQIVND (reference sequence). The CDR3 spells CASSPRGGELFF. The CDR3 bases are TGTGCCAGTAGCCCCCGAGGCGGGGAGCTGTTTTTT.

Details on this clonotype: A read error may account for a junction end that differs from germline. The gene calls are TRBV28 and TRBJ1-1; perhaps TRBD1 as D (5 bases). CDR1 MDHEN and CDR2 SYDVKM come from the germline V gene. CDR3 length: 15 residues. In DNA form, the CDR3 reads TGTGCCAGCAGTGGAAGGACACCTGTGAACACTGAAGTTTTCTTT. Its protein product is CASSGRTPVNTEVFF.

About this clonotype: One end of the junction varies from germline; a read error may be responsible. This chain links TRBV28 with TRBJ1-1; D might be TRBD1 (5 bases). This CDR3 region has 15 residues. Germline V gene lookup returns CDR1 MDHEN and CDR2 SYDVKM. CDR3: CASGASLGQGSEASF. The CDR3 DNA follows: TGTGCCAGCGGGGCGTCGCTCGGCCAGGGCTCTGAAGCTTCCTTT.

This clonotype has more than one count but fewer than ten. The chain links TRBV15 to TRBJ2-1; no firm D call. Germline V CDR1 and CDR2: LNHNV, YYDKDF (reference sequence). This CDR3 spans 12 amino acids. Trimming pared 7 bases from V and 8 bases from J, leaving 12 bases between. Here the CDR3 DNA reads TGTGCCACCAATAACTGGGCCCATGAGCAGTTCTTC. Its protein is CATNNWAHEQFF.

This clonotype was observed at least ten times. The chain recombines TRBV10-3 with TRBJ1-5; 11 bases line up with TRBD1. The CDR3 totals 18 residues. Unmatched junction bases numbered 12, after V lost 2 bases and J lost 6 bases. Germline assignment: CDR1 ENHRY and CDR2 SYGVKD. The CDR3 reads CAISEGFQWGTGGQPQHF. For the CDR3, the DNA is TGTGCCATCAGTGAGGGGTTCCAGTGGGGGACAGGGGGTCAGCCCCAGCATTTT.

CDR3 sequence: CASSFDPSEETQYF. CDR3 nucleotides: TGTGCCAGCAGTTTCGACCCCTCCGAAGAGACCCAGTACTTC. The chain joins TRBV28 to TRBJ2-5; the D is unclear. The V end lost 3 bases, the J end lost 3 bases, and 11 bases lay between the germline ends. CDR1 is MDHEN and CDR2 is SYDVKM in the germline V gene. This CDR3 comprises 14 residues.

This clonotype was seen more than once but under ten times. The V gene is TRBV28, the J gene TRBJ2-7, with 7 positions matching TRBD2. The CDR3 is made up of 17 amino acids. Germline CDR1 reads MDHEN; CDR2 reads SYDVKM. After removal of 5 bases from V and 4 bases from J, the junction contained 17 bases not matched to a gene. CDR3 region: CASSQYPSTASGYEQYF. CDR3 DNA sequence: TGTGCCAGCAGTCAATACCCCTCTACGGCTAGCGGATACGAGCAGTACTTC.

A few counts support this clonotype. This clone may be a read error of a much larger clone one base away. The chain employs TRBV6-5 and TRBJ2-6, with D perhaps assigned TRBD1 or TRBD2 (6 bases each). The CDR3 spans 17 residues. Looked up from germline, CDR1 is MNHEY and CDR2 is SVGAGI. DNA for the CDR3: TGTGCCAGCAGTTACTCGATGGGGGCGTGGGGGGTCAACGTCCTGACTTTC. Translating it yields CASSYSMGAWGVNVLTF.

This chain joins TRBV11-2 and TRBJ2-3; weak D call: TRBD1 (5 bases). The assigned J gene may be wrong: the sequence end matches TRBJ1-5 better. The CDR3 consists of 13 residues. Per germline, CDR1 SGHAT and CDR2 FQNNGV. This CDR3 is CTNSLRRGNTQHF. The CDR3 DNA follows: TGTACCAACAGCCTGCGACGGGGGAATACGCAGCATTTT.

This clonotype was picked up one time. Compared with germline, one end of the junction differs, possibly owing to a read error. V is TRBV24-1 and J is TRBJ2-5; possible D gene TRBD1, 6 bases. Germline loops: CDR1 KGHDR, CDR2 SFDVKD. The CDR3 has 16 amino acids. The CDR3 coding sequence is TGTGCCACCAGTGATTCCGGGACAAATTATCAAGAGATCCAGTACTTC. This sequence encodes CATSDSGTNYQEIQYF.